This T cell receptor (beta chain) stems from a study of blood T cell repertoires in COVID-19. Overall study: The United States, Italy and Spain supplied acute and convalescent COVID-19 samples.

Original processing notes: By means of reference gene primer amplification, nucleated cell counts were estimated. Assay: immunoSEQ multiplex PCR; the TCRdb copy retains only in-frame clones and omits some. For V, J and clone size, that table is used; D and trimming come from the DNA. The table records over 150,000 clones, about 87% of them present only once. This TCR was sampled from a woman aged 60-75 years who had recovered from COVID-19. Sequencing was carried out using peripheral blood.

CDR3 sequence: CASSPQTGTNNQPQHF. DNA for the CDR3: TGTGCCAGCTCACCACAAACAGGGACCAACAATCAGCCCCAGCATTTT. This chain links TRBV18 with TRBJ1-5, with D tentatively TRBD1 (6 bases). CDR3 length: 16 amino acids. CDR1 KGHSH and CDR2 LQKENI come from the germline V gene. With 1 base removed from V and 3 bases from J, the gap between germline ends came to 13 bases. Looking up the rest from reference TRBV18 and TRBJ1-5 gives the full variable domain: NAGVMQNPRHLVRRRGQEARLRCSPMKGHSHVYWYRQLPEEGLKFMVYLQKENIIDESGMPKERFSAEFPKEGPSILRIQQVVRGDSAAYFCASSPQTGTNNQPQHFGDGTRLSIL.